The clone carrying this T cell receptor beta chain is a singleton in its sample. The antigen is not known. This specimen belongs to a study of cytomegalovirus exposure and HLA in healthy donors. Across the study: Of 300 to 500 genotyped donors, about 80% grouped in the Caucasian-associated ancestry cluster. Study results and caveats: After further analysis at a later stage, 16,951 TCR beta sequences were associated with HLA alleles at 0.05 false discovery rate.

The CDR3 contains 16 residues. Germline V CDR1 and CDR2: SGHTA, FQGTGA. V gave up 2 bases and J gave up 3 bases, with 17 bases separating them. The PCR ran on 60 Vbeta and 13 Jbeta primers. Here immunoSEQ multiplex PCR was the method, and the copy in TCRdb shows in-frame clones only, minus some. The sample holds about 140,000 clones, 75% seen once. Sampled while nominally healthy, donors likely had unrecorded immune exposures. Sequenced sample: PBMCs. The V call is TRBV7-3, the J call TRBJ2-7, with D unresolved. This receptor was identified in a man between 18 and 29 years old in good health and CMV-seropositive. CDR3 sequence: CASSLSRVGKHYEQYF. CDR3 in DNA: TGTGCCAGCAGCTTATCACGCGTGGGCAAGCACTACGAGCAGTACTTC.